This TCR beta chain comes out of a study of blood T cell repertoires in COVID-19. Study at large: The study drew acute and convalescent COVID-19 samples from the United States, Italy and Spain.

The repertoire was sequenced with immunoSEQ multiplex PCR; TCRdb's copy has only in-frame clones and lacks some. This repertoire shows under 95,000 clones, roughly nine tenths found once; its top ten account for roughly 15%. The CDR3 consists of 15 residues. Trimming cost V 1 base and J 8 bases; bases outside gene matches: 4. The germline V gene encodes CDR1 SGHTA and CDR2 FQGNSA. This chain links TRBV7-2 with TRBJ1-6, with 8 bases aligning to TRBD1. The sequenced sample consisted of peripheral blood. The receptor comes from a man older than 75 in a cohort sampled during active COVID-19. CDR3 DNA: TGTGCCAGCAGCTTAGGTCCAGGGGGCGATTCACCCCTCCACTTT. The encoded protein is CASSLGPGGDSPLHF.